This T cell receptor beta chain was sequenced in a study of T cells in Graves' hyperthyroidism and ophthalmopathy. Authors of the study amplified TCR beta CDR3 regions from RNA transcripts. The study used the HTBI primer set for a first-round RT-PCR of the TCR CDR3. MiXCR, run by TCRdb on the multiplex PCR reads, gives a single entry per CDR3 protein. The table shows about 510,000 distinct CDR3 sequences, with 35% to 50% occurring only once. This clonotype was detected ten times or more. Its antigen remains unknown. Overall study findings and caveats: Among clonotypes expanded in thyroid above 0.001, most were also found in blood.

This CDR3 is 14 amino acids long. Germline assignment: CDR1 SGHTA and CDR2 FQGNSA. V was clipped by 2 bases and J by 0 bases, with 8 bases between them. Sequencing was done on a sample of peripheral blood or thyroid tissue (not recorded which). This receptor was taken from an adult woman with Graves' disease, either hyperthyroidism or ophthalmopathy (not recorded which). The chain uses TRBV7-2 and TRBJ2-7, with a weak D call TRBD2 (6 bases). CDR3 nucleotides: TGTGCCAGCAGCTTATGGGAGGCCTCCTACGAGCAGTACTTC. This codes for CASSLWEASYEQYF.